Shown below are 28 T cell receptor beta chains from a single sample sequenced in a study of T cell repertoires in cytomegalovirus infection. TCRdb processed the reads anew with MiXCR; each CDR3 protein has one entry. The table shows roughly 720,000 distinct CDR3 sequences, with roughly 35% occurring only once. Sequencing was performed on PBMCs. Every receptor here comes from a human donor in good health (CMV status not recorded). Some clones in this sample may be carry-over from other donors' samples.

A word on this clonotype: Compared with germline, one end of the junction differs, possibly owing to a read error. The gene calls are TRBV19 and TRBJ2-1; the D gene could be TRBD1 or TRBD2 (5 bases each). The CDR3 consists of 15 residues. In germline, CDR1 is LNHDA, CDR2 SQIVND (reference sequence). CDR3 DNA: TGTGCCAGTAGTATATCAGGGAGCTCCCACAATGAGCAGTTCTTC. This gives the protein CASSISGSSHNEQFF.

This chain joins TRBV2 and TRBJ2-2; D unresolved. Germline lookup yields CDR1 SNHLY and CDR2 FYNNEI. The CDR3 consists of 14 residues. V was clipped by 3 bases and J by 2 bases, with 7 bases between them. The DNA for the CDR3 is TGTGCCAGCAGTGACGGCAGCAACACCGGGGAGCTGTTTTTT. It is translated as CASSDGSNTGELFF.

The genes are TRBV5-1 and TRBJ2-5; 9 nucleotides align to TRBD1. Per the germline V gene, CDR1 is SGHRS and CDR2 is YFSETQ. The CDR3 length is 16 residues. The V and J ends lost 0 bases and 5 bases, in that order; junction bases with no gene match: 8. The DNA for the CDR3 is TGCGCCAGCAGCTTGGGAGCGACAGGGGGTTCTGAGACCCAGTACTTC. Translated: CASSLGATGGSETQYF.

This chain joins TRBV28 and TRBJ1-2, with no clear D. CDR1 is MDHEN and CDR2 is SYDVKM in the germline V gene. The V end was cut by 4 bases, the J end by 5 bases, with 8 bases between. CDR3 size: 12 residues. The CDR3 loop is CASSSRQYGYTF. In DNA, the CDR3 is TGTGCCAGCAGTTCCCGTCAATATGGCTACACCTTC.

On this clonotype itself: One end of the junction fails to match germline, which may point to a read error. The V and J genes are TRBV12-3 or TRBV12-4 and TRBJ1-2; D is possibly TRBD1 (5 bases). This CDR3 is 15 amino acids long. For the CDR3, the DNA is TGTGCCAGCAGTCCCGCCCGGGACGGGTACTATTGCTACACCTTC. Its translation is CASSPARDGYYCYTF.

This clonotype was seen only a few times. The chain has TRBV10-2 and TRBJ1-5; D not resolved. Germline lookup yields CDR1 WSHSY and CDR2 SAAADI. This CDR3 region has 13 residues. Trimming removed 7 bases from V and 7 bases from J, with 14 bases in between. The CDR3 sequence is CASNYIIGQPQHF. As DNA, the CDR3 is TGCGCCAGCAATTACATAATCGGGCAGCCCCAGCATTTT.

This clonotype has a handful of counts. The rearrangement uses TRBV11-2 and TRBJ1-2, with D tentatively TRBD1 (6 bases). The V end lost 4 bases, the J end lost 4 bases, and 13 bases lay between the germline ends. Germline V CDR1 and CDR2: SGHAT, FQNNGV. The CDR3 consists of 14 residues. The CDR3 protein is CASSSRRQVYGYTF. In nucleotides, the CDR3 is TGTGCCAGCAGCTCCAGACGACAGGTCTATGGCTACACCTTC.

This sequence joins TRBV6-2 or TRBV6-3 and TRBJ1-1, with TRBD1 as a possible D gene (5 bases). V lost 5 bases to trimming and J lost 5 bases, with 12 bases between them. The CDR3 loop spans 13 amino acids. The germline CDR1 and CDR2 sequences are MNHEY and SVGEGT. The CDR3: CASSRDSRTEAFF. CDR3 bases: TGTGCCAGCAGTCGCGACAGTAGGACTGAAGCTTTCTTT.

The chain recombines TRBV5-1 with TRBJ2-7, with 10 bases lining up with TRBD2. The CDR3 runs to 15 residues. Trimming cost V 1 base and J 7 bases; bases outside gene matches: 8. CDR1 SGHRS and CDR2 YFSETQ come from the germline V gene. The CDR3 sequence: CASSLSLAGESEQYF. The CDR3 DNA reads TGCGCCAGCAGCTTGAGTCTAGCGGGAGAATCTGAGCAGTACTTC.

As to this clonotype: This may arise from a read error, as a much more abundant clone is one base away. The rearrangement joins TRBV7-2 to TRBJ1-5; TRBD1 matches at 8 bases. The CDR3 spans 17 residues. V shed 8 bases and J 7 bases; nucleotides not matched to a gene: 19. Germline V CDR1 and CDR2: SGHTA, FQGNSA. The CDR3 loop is CASARLRRQGSSQPQHF. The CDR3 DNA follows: TGTGCCAGCGCACGACTGAGGAGACAGGGGTCGAGCCAGCCCCAGCATTTT.

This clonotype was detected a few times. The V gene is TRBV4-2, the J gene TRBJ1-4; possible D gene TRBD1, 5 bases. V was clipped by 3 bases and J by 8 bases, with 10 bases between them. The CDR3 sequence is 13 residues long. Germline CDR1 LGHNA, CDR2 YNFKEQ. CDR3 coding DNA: TGTGCCAGCAGCCAGACAGCGAGGGAAAAACTGTTTTTT. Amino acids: CASSQTAREKLFF.

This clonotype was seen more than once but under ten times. The CDR3 coding sequence is TGTGCCAGCAGCCCGTTAACTCGGACGAGGGGGATCTACACCTTC. Its protein is CASSPLTRTRGIYTF. V usage is TRBV11-1 and J usage is TRBJ1-2, with TRBD1 as a possible D gene (6 bases). Trimming took 5 bases from V and 10 from J, leaving 23 bases between them. The CDR3 totals 15 residues. Looked up from germline, CDR1 is SGHAT and CDR2 is FQDESV (reference sequence).

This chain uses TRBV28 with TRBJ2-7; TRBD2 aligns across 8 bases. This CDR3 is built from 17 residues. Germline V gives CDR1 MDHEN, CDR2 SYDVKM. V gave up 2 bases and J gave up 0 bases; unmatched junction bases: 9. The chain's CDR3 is CASSLRLAGMSSYEQYF. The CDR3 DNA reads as TGTGCCAGCAGTTTACGTCTAGCGGGCATGAGCTCCTACGAGCAGTACTTC.

CDR3 sequence (DNA): TGTGCCAGCAGCCATCGGCCATCGGGGCCGGGACTAGCGACCTACAATGAGCAGTTCTTC. Translating it yields CASSHRPSGPGLATYNEQFF. J is TRBJ2-1 and V is TRBV5-8, with 10 positions matching TRBD2. Per germline, CDR1 SGHTS and CDR2 YDEGEE. The J segment lost 2 bases and the V segment lost 4 bases, leaving 18 bases of the junction unmatched. The CDR3 extends over 20 amino acids.

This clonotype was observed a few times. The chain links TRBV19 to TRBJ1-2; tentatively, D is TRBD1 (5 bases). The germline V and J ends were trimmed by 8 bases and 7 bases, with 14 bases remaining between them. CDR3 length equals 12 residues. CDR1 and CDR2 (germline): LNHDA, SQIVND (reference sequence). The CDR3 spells CASGSGLGGYTF. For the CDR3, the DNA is TGTGCCAGTGGGTCGGGACTTGGTGGCTACACCTTC.

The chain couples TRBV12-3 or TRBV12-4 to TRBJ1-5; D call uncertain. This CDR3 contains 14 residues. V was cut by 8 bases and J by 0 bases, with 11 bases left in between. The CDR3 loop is CASARENSNQPQHF. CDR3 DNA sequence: TGTGCCAGCGCTAGGGAAAATAGCAATCAGCCCCAGCATTTT.

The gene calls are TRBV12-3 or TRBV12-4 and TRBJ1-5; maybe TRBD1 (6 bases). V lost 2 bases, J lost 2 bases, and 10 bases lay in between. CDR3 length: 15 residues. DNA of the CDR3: TGTGCCAGCAGTTTACTGACAGGCGGCAATCAGCCCCAGCATTTT. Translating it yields CASSLLTGGNQPQHF.

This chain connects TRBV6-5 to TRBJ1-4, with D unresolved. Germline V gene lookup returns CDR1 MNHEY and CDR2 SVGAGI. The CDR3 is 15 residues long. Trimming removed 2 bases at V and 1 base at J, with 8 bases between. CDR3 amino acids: CASSYGQKTNEKLFF. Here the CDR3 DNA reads TGTGCCAGCAGTTACGGTCAAAAAACTAATGAAAAACTGTTTTTT.

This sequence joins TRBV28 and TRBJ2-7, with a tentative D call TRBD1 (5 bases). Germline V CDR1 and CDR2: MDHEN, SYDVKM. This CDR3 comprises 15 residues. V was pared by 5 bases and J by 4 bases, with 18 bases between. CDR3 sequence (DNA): TGTGCCAGCAGTAGTAGGAAGGGGCGCCGGTACGAGCAGTACTTC. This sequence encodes CASSSRKGRRYEQYF.

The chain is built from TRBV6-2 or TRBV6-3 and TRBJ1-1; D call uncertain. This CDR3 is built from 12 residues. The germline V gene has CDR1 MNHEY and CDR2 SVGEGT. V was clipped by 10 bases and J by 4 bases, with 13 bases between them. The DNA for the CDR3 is TGTGCCACGGCACCGGGAGTCACTGAAGCTTTCTTT. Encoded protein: CATAPGVTEAFF.

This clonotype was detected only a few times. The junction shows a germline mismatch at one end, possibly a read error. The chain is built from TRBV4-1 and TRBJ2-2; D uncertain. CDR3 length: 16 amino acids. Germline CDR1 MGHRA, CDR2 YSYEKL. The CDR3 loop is CASSQATLENTGELFF. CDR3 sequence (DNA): TGCGCCAGCAGTCAAGCAACCCTAGAGAACACCGGGGAGCTGTTTTTT.

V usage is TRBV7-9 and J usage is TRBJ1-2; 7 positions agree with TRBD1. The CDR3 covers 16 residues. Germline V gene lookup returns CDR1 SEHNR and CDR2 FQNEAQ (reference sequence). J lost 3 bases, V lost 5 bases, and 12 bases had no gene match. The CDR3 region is CASSANRQGAYYGYTF. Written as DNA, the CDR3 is TGTGCCAGCAGCGCCAACCGACAGGGTGCCTACTATGGCTACACCTTC.

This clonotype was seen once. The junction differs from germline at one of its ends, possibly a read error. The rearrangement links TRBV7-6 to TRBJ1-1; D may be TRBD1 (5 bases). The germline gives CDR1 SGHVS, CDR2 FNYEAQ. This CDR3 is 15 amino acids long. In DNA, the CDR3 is TGTGCCAGCAGCCCGCAAAGGGGATTGAACACTGAAGCTTGCTTT. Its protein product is CASSPQRGLNTEACF.

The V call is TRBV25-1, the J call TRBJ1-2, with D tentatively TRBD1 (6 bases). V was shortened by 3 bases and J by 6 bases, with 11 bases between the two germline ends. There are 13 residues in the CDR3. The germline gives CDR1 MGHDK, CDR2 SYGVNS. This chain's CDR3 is CASSEGGRHGYTF. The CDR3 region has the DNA TGTGCCAGCAGTGAGGGGGGCAGACATGGCTACACCTTC.

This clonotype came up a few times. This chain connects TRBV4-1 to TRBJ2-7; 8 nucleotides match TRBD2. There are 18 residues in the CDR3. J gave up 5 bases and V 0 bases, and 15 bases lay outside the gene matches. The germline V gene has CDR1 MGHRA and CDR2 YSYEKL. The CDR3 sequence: CASSQDAPAEVGRDEQYF. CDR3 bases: TGCGCCAGCAGCCAAGATGCACCCGCGGAGGTCGGGAGGGACGAGCAGTACTTC.

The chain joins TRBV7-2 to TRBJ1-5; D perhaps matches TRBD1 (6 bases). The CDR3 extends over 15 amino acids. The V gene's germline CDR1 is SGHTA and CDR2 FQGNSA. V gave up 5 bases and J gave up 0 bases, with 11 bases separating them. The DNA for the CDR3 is TGTGCCAGCAGCGTGGGACAAACTAGCAATCAGCCCCAGCATTTT. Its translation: CASSVGQTSNQPQHF. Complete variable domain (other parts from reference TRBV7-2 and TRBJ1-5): GAGVSQSPSNKVTEKGKDVELRCDPISGHTALYWYRQSLGQGLEFLIYFQGNSAPDKSGLPSDRFSAERTGGSVSTLTIQRTQQEDSAVYLCASSVGQTSNQPQHFGDGTRLSIL.

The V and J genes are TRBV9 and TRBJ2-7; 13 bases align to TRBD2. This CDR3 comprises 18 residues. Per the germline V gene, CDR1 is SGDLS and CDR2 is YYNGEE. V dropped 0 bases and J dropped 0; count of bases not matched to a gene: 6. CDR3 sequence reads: CASSVGLAGGVISYEQYF. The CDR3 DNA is TGTGCCAGCAGCGTAGGACTAGCGGGAGGCGTGATCTCCTACGAGCAGTACTTC.

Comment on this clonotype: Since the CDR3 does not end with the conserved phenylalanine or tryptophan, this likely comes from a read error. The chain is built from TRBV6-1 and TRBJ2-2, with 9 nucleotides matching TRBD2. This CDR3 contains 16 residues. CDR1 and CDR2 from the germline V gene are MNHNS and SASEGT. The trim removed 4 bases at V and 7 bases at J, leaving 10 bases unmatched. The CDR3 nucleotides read TGTGCCAGCAGTGCACTAGCGGGTGGGCAGGGCGGGGAGCTGTTTTTG. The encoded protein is CASSALAGGQGGELFL.